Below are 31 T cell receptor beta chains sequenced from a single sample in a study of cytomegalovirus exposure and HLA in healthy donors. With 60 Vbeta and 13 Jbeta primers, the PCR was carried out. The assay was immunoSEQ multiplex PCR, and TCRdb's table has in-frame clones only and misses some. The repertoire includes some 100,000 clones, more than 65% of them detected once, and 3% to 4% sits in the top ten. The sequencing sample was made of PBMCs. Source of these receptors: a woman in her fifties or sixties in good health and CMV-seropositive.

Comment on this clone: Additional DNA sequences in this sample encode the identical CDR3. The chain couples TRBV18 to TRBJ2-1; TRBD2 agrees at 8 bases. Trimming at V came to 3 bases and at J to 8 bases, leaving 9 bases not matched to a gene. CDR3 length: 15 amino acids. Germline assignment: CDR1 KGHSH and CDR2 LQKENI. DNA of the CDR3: TGTGCCAGCTCACCCGCCGCAAGCGGGAGACATGAGCAGTTCTTC. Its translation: CASSPAASGRHEQFF.

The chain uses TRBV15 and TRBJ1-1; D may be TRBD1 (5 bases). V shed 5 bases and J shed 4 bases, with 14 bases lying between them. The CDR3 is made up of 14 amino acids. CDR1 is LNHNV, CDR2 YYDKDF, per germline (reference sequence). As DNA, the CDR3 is TGTGCCACCAGCGTGGGAGGGGAGTCCACTGAAGCTTTCTTT. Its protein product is CATSVGGESTEAFF.

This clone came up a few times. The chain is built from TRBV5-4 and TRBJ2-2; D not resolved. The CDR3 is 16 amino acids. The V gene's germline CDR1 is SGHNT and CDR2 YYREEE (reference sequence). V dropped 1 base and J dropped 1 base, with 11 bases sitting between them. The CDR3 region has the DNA TGTGCCAGCAGCTTGAGAACAGAGATGAACACCGGGGAGCTGTTTTTT. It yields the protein CASSLRTEMNTGELFF.

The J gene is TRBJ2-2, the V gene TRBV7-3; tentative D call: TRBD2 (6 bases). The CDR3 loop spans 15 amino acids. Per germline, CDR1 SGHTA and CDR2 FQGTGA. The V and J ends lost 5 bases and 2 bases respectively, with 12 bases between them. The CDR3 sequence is CASSPGGLNTGELFF. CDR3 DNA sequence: TGTGCCAGCAGCCCCGGGGGACTTAACACCGGGGAGCTGTTTTTT.

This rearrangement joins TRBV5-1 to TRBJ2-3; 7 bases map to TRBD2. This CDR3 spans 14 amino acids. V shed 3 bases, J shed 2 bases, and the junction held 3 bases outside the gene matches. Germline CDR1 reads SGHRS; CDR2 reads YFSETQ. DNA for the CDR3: TGCGCCAGCAGCTGGGCGGGAGACACAGATACGCAGTATTTT. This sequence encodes CASSWAGDTDTQYF.

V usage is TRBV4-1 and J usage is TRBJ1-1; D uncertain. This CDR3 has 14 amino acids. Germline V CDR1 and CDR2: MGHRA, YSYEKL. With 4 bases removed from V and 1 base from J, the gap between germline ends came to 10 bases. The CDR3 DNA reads TGCGCCAGCAGCCTTCGACTGCGGAACACTGAAGCTTTCTTT. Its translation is CASSLRLRNTEAFF.

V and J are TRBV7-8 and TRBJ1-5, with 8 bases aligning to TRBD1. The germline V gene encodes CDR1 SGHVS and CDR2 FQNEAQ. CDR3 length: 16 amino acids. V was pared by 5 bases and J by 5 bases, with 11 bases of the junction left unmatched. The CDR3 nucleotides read TGTGCCAGCAGCCTGGACCGGGACAGGCGGGATCAGCCCCAGCATTTT. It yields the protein CASSLDRDRRDQPQHF.

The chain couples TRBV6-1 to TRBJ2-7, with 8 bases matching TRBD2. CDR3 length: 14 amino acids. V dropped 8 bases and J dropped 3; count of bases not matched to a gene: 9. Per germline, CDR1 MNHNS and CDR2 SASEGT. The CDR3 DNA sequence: TGTGCCAGCCTTAGCGGGACCCTTTTCTACGAGCAGTACTTC. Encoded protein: CASLSGTLFYEQYF.

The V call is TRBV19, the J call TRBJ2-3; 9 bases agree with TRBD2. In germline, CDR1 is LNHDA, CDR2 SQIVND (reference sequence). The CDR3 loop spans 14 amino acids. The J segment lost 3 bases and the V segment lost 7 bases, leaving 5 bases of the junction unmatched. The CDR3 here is CASTAGGYTDTQYF. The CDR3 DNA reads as TGTGCCAGTACAGCGGGAGGTTATACAGATACGCAGTATTTT.

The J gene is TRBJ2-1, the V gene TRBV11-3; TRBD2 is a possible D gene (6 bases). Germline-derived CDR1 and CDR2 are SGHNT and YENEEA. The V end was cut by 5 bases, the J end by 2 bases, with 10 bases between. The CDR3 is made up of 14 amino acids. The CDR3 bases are TGTGCCAGCAGCCTGGAGGGCCCCTACAATGAGCAGTTCTTC. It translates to CASSLEGPYNEQFF. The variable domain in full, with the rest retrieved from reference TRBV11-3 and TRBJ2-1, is EAGVVQSPRYKIIEKKQPVAFWCNPISGHNTLYWYLQNLGQGPELLIRYENEEAVDDSQLPKDRFSAERLKGVDSTLKIQPAELGDSAVYLCASSLEGPYNEQFFGPGTRLTVL.

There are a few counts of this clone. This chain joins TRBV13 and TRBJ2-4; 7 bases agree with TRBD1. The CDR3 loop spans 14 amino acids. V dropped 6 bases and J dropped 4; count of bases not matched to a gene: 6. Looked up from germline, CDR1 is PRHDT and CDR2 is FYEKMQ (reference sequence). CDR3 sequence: CASSLRDSKNIQYF. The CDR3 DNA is TGTGCCAGCAGTCTCCGGGACAGTAAAAACATTCAGTACTTC.

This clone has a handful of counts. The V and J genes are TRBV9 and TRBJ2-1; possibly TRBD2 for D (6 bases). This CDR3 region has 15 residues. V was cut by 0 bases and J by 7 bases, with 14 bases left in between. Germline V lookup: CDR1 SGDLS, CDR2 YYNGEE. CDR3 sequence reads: CASSVEERVRNEQFF. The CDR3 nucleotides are TGTGCCAGCAGCGTAGAGGAGCGGGTAAGGAATGAGCAGTTCTTC.

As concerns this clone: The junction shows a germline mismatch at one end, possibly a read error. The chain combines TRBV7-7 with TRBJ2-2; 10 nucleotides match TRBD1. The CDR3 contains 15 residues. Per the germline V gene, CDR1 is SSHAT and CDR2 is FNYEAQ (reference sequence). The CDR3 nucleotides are TGTGCTAGCAGCCCTTCCCGGGACAGGGGCCGGGAGCTGTTTTTT. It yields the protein CASSPSRDRGRELFF. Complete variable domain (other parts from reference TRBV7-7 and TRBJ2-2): GAGVSQSPRYKVTKRGQDVTLRCDPISSHATLYWYQQALGQGPEFLTYFNYEAQPDKSGLPSDRFSAERPEGSISTLTIQRTEQRDSAMYRCASSPSRDRGRELFFGEGSRLTVL.

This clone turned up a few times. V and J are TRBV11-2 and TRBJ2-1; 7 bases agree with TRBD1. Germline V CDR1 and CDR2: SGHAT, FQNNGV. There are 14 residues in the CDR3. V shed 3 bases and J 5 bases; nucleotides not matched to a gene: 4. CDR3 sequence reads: CASSFRDRDNEQFF. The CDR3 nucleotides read TGTGCCAGCAGCTTTAGGGACAGAGACAATGAGCAGTTCTTC.

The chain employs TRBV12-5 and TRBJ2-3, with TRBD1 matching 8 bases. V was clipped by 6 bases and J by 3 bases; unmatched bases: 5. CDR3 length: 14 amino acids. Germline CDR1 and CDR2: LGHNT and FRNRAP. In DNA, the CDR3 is TGTGCTAGTGGATACGGACAGGGAACAGATACGCAGTATTTT. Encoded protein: CASGYGQGTDTQYF.

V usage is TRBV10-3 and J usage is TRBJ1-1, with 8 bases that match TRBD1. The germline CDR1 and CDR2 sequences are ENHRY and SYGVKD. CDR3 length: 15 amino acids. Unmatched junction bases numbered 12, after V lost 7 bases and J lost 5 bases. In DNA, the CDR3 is TGTGCCATCAAAGGGGGCGGCAGGGGGCGGACTGAAGCTTTCTTT. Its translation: CAIKGGGRGRTEAFF.

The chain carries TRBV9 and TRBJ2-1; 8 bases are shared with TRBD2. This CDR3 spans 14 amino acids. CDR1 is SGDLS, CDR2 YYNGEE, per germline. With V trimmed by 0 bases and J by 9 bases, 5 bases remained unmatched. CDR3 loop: CASSVAGRGGEQFF. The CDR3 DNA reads TGTGCCAGCAGCGTAGCCGGGAGGGGCGGTGAGCAGTTCTTC. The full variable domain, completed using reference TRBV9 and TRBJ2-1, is DSGVTQTPKHLITATGQRVTLRCSPRSGDLSVYWYQQSLDQGLQFLIQYYNGEERAKGNILERFSAQQFPDLHSELNLSSLELGDSALYFCASSVAGRGGEQFFGPGTRLTVL.

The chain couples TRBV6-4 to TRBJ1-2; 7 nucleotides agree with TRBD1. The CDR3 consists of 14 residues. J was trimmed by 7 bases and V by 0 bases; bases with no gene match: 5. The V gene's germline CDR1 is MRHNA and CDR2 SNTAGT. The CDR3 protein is CASSDSYRGGGYTF. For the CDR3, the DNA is TGTGCCAGCAGTGACTCGTACAGGGGAGGTGGCTACACCTTC.

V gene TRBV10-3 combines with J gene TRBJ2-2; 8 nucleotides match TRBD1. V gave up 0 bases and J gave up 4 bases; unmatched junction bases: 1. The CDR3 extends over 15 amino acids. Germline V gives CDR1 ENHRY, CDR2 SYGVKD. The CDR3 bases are TGTGCCATCAGTGAGTCTACAGGGGGCACCGGGGAGCTGTTTTTT. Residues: CAISESTGGTGELFF.

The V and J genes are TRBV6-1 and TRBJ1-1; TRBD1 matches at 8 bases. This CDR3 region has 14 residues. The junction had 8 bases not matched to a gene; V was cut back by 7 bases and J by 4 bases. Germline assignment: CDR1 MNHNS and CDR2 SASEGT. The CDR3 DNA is TGTGCCAGCACCCTACAGGGGGTAGGCACTGAAGCTTTCTTT. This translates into CASTLQGVGTEAFF.

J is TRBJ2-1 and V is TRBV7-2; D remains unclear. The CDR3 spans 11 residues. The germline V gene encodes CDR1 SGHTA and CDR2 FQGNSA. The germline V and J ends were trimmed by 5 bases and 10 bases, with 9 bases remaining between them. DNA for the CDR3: TGTGCCAGCAGCGCCCCGACAGAGCAGTTCTTC. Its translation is CASSAPTEQFF.

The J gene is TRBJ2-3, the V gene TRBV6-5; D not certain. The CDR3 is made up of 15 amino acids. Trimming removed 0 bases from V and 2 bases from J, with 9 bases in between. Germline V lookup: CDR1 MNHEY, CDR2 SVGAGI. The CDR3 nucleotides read TGTGCCAGCAGTTACTCGACACCTTCCACAGATACGCAGTATTTT. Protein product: CASSYSTPSTDTQYF.

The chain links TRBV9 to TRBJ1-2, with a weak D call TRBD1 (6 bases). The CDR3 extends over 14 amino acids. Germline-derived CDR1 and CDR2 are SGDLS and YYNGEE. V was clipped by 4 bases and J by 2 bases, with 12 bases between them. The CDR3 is CASSLPQGNYGYTF. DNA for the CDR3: TGTGCCAGCAGCCTTCCACAGGGAAACTATGGCTACACCTTC.

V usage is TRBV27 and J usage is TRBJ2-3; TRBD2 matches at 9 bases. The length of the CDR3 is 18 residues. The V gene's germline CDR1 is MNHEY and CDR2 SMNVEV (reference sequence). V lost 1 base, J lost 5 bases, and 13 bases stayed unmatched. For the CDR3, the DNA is TGTGCCAGCAGTTTATATCGGGACGCGGGAGGGCCTAGAGATACGCAGTATTTT. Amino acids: CASSLYRDAGGPRDTQYF.

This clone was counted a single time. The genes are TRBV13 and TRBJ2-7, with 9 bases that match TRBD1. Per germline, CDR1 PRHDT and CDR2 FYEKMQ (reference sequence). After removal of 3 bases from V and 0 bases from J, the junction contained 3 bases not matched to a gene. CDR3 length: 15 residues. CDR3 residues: CASSFGTGPSYEQYF. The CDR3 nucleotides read TGTGCCAGCAGCTTTGGGACAGGGCCCTCCTACGAGCAGTACTTC.

The chain's CDR3 is CASSKQPPCGYGYTF. The CDR3 nucleotides read TGTGCCAGCAGCAAACAACCCCCATGCGGCTATGGCTACACCTTC. The V call is TRBV21-1, the J call TRBJ1-2. TRBV21-1 is a pseudogene. The CDR3 runs to 15 residues.

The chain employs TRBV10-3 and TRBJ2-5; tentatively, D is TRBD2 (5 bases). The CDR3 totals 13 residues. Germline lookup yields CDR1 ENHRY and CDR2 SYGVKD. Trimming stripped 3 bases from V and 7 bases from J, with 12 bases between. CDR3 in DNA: TGTGCCATCAGTGAAAACACCGGAGGGACCCAGTACTTC. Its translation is CAISENTGGTQYF.

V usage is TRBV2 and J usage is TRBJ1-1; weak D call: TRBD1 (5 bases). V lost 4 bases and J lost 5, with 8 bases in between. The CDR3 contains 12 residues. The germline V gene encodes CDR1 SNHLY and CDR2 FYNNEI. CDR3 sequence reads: CASSAGGTEAFF. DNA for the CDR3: TGTGCCAGCAGTGCCGGGGGTACTGAAGCTTTCTTT.

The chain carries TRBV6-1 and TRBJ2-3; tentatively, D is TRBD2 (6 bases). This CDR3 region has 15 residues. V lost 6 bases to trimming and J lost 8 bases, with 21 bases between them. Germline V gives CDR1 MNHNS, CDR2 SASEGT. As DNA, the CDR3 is TGTGCCAGCAGGGCCTTGGGATTGAGGAGGGGTACGCAGTATTTT. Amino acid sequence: CASRALGLRRGTQYF.

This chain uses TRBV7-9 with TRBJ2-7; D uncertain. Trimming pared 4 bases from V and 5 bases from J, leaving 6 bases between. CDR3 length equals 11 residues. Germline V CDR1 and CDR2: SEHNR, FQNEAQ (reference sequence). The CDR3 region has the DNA TGTGCCAGCAGCTCCATCCACGAGCAGTACTTC. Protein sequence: CASSSIHEQYF.

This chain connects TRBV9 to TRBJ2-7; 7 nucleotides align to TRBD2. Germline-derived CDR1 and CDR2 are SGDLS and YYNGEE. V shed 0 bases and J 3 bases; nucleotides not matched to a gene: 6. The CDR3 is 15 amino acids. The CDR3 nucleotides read TGTGCCAGCAGCGTAGCGGCGGGAGAGGGCTACGAGCAGTACTTC. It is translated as CASSVAAGEGYEQYF.